This TCR beta chain was retrieved from a study of cytomegalovirus exposure and HLA in healthy donors. Amplification used 60 Vbeta primers and 13 Jbeta primers. Here immunoSEQ multiplex PCR was the method, and the copy in TCRdb shows in-frame clones only, minus some. The sample comprises roughly 75,000 clones, 84% of which are singletons, and 15% to 20% rests with the top ten. J gave up 0 bases and V 1 base, and 14 bases lay outside the gene matches. Germline values: CDR1 MGHRA, CDR2 YSYEKL. This CDR3 has 21 residues. This receptor was taken from a man aged 65 to 79 in good health and CMV-seropositive. Source material: PBMCs. The chain is built from TRBV4-1 and TRBJ2-4; 11 positions agree with TRBD2. CDR3 amino acids: CASSQGAVSGRVPIAKNIQYF. The CDR3 DNA sequence: TGCGCCAGCAGCCAAGGGGCTGTTAGCGGGAGGGTTCCAATAGCCAAAAACATTCAGTACTTC.